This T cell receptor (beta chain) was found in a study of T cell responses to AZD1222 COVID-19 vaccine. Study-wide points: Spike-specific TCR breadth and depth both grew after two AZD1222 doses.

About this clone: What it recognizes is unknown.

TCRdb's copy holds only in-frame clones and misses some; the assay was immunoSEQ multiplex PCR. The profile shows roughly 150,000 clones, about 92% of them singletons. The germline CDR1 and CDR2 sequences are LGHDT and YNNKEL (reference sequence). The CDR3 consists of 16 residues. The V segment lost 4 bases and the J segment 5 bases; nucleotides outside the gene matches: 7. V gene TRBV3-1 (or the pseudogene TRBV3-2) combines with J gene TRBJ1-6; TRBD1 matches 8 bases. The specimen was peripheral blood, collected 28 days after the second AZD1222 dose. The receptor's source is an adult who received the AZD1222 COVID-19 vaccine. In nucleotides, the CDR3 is TGTGCCAGCAGCCTCCTAGGACAGGGAAATAATTCACCCCTCCACTTT. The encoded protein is CASSLLGQGNNSPLHF.